The entry that follows covers one TCR beta chain sequence. The entry originates in a study of CD8 T cells in Susac syndrome. An amount of RNA that ranged from roughly 0.45 to 1 ug was reverse transcribed with random hexamers. Multiplex PCR with immunoSEQ amplified the TCR beta CDR3 across 54 Vbeta and 13 Jbeta. In TCRdb, the immunoSEQ multiplex PCR reads were re-called with MiXCR into one record per CDR3 protein. This sample has about 100,000 distinct CDR3 sequences, with around 96% found just once. Sequencing of TCR beta was performed on blood CD8+ and CD4+ T cells. The CDR3 contains 17 residues. The V gene's germline CDR1 is KGHSH and CDR2 LQKENI. Trimming removed 6 bases from V and 0 bases from J, with 15 bases in between.

Sequencing was performed on CD8+ T cells from PBMCs. This sequence joins TRBV18 and TRBJ2-6, with no clear D. The receptor was isolated from a human donor with Susac syndrome. The CDR3 bases are TGTGCCAGCTCCCCGGTGCCGATCACCTCTGGGGCCAACGTCCTGACTTTC. Residues: CASSPVPITSGANVLTF.